This TCR beta chain stems from a study of vaccination effects on CD4 cells after COVID-19. For the study at large: Post-vaccine sampling occurred a median 72 days after the second dose.

The repertoire was sequenced with immunoSEQ multiplex PCR; TCRdb's copy has only in-frame clones and lacks some. Among around 59,000 clones listed, roughly 78% were seen once. As regards this clone: Its antigen is unknown.

Antigen-specific CD4+ T cell clonotypes were called by their expansion after viral peptide-pool culture in ViraFEST. Researchers isolated CD4+ T cells once approximately eleven days of culture had elapsed. The participants, recipients of two vaccine doses, got either BNT162b2 or mRNA-1273. In culture with about 10 IU/ml IL-2 and around 10 ug/ml peptides, PBMC were grown at a few million per well. The sequenced sample was CD4+ T cells from PBMCs cultured with HCoV-OC43 spike peptides, obtained after COVID-19 vaccination. The subset here: HCoV-OC43 spike overlapping peptide pool stimulation. This clonotype was obtained from a human donor who received a COVID-19 vaccine.

DNA for the CDR3: TGTGCCAGCAGCTTGGAGTATACTAGCACAGATACGCAGTATTTT. Protein sequence: CASSLEYTSTDTQYF. The chain joins TRBV7-8 to TRBJ2-3; D is uncertain. The CDR3 totals 15 residues. Germline CDR1 reads SGHVS; CDR2 reads FQNEAQ. The V end was cut by 3 bases, the J end by 0 bases, with 10 bases between.